These 25 T cell receptor beta chains were sequenced from one sample in a study of response to subunit inactivated influenza vaccine. One entry per CDR3 protein results from TCRdb running MiXCR on the RT-PCR reads. The sample has 300,000 to 350,000 distinct CDR3 sequences; about 20% are singletons. The specimen was PBMCs from blood, collected less than 22 months after vaccination. These receptors all stem from a man aged 50 to 75 who received an inactivated influenza vaccine.

This clonotype came up a few times. The V call is TRBV15, the J call TRBJ2-7, with a tentative D call TRBD2 (6 bases). The CDR3 has 13 amino acids. Trimming cost V 0 bases and J 5 bases, with 8 bases left between them. From germline, CDR1 is LNHNV and CDR2 YYDKDF (reference sequence). CDR3 protein: CATSRDLADEQYF. The CDR3 DNA follows: TGTGCCACCAGCAGAGATTTAGCGGACGAGCAGTACTTC.

This clonotype was counted between two and nine times. This chain uses TRBV20-1 with TRBJ2-3, with D perhaps TRBD1 (6 bases). The CDR3 covers 12 residues. Trimming pared 6 bases from V and 3 bases from J, leaving 10 bases between. CDR1 and CDR2 (germline): DFQATT, SNEGSKA (reference sequence). For the CDR3, the DNA is TGCAGTGCGACCAGGGGAACAGATACGCAGTATTTT. Amino acid sequence: CSATRGTDTQYF.

The rearrangement joins TRBV29-1 to TRBJ1-4; the D gene is possibly TRBD1 (5 bases). V was cut by 7 bases and J by 7 bases, with 13 bases left in between. Germline V gene data show CDR1 as SQVTM and CDR2 as ANQGSEA. The CDR3 is 12 residues long. DNA for the CDR3: TGCAGCGGGGGGGATATCGGTGAAAAACTGTTTTTT. Translated: CSGGDIGEKLFF.

The V and J genes are TRBV7-2 and TRBJ2-1; D is unresolved. The V end lost 1 base, the J end lost 4 bases, and 5 bases lay between the germline ends. The CDR3 length is 13 residues. Germline V gene data show CDR1 as SGHTA and CDR2 as FQGNSA. CDR3 nucleotides: TGTGCCAGCAGCTTAGTAAATTACAATGAGCAGTTCTTC. Its translation is CASSLVNYNEQFF.

The chain has TRBV12-3 or TRBV12-4 and TRBJ1-2; D unclear. Trimming removed 1 base from V and 3 bases from J, with 12 bases in between. The CDR3 runs to 15 residues. DNA of the CDR3: TGTGCCAGCAGTTTAGGGGGAAACGGAGACTATGGCTACACCTTC. It codes for CASSLGGNGDYGYTF.

The gene calls are TRBV15 and TRBJ1-2, with D possibly TRBD1 on 6 matching bases. V was clipped by 7 bases and J by 3 bases, with 24 bases between them. The V gene's germline CDR1 is LNHNV and CDR2 YYDKDF (reference sequence). This CDR3 region has 17 residues. CDR3 bases: TGTGCCACCACCCCGGGACACTTTGGGGGTTTAGACTATGGCTACACCTTC. Amino acid sequence: CATTPGHFGGLDYGYTF.

In this sample, this clonotype turned up many times. The chain couples TRBV12-3 or TRBV12-4 to TRBJ1-1; the D gene is possibly TRBD1 (5 bases). Trimming cost V 8 bases and J 2 bases, with 21 bases left between them. This CDR3 is 16 amino acids long. CDR3 protein: CASSPGASTPNTEAFF. CDR3 in DNA: TGTGCCAGCTCTCCTGGGGCTTCCACCCCAAACACTGAAGCTTTCTTT.

The V call is TRBV27, the J call TRBJ2-1, with D perhaps TRBD1 (5 bases). In germline, CDR1 is MNHEY, CDR2 SMNVEV (reference sequence). The CDR3 contains 15 residues. V was trimmed by 2 bases and J by 3 bases, leaving 11 bases between them. CDR3 sequence: CASSLIGAIYNEQFF. The CDR3 DNA reads TGTGCCAGCAGTTTAATAGGGGCCATCTACAATGAGCAGTTCTTC.

This chain links TRBV15 with TRBJ1-4; D gene unclear. Germline V gene lookup returns CDR1 LNHNV and CDR2 YYDKDF (reference sequence). The V and J ends lost 1 base and 5 bases respectively, with 14 bases between them. The CDR3 is 16 residues long. The CDR3 protein is CATSRAPAVQNEKLFF. For the CDR3, the DNA is TGTGCCACCAGCAGAGCCCCCGCGGTACAGAATGAAAAACTGTTTTTT.

The rearrangement uses TRBV21-1 and TRBJ1-2; no DNA check was done on the table's D call, TRBD1. TRBV21-1 is a pseudogene. CDR3 length: 13 residues. The CDR3 coding sequence is TGTGCCAGCCCCCCGGGACAGGGAAATGGCTACACCTTC. As protein: CASPPGQGNGYTF.

This clonotype occurred many times. The chain couples TRBV7-9 to TRBJ1-1, with a tentative D call TRBD1 (5 bases). Per germline, CDR1 SEHNR and CDR2 FQNEAQ (reference sequence). The CDR3 extends over 15 amino acids. The V and J ends lost 5 bases and 0 bases respectively, with 13 bases between them. CDR3 amino acids: CASSDYRPLNTEAFF. For the CDR3, the DNA is TGTGCCAGCAGCGACTACAGGCCCCTGAACACTGAAGCTTTCTTT. Filled out from reference TRBV7-9 and TRBJ1-1, the complete variable domain reads DTGVSQNPRHKITKRGQNVTFRCDPISEHNRLYWYRQTLGQGPEFLTYFQNEAQLEKSRLLSDRFSAERPKGSFSTLEIQRTEQGDSAMYLCASSDYRPLNTEAFFGQGTRLTVV.

This clonotype was seen a few times. The V call is TRBV12-3 or TRBV12-4, the J call TRBJ1-4; D ambiguous. The ends were cut back, 7 bases at V and 4 bases at J, with 19 bases in the middle. The CDR3 runs to 16 residues. The CDR3 DNA follows: TGTGCCAGCACCGTAAAAGGAGGGCGGCTTAATGAAAAACTGTTTTTT. It encodes CASTVKGGRLNEKLFF.

This clonotype was recorded a few times. The chain joins TRBV2 to TRBJ1-5; weak D call: TRBD1 (6 bases). Trimming left V 7 bases short and J 3 bases short, with 22 bases between. The CDR3 extends over 17 amino acids. Germline values: CDR1 SNHLY, CDR2 FYNNEI. CDR3 coding DNA: TGTGCCAGCAAGCAAGTTCCCGGGGGCAATATCAATCAGCCCCAGCATTTT. This translates into CASKQVPGGNINQPQHF.

This clonotype was seen a handful of times. The chain uses TRBV11-2 and TRBJ2-7; possibly TRBD1 for D (6 bases). The CDR3 is made up of 13 amino acids. Trimming took 5 bases from V and 2 from J, leaving 10 bases between them. The germline V gene encodes CDR1 SGHAT and CDR2 FQNNGV. The CDR3 protein is CASSMTGAYEQYF. The DNA of the CDR3 is TGTGCCAGCAGCATGACAGGAGCCTACGAGCAGTACTTC.

In its sample, this clonotype was seen once. This chain connects TRBV9 to TRBJ2-1, with 9 nucleotides matching TRBD2. The CDR3 sequence is 16 residues long. The germline V gene encodes CDR1 SGDLS and CDR2 YYNGEE. With 4 bases clipped from V and 12 bases from J, the junction kept 17 bases outside the gene matches. This CDR3 is CASSLSGRRVEGRQFF. DNA of the CDR3: TGTGCCAGCAGCCTAAGCGGGAGGAGGGTTGAAGGAAGGCAGTTCTTC.

This clonotype was seen only a few times. The chain uses TRBV5-6 and TRBJ1-6; TRBD1 might be the D (6 bases). Trimming pared 5 bases from V and 8 bases from J, leaving 17 bases between. CDR1 SGHDT and CDR2 YYEEEE come from the germline V gene. The CDR3 spans 15 residues. CDR3 sequence: CASSQRTGRHSPLHF. CDR3 DNA sequence: TGTGCCAGCAGTCAGCGCACAGGGCGACATTCACCCCTCCACTTT.

This clonotype appeared a few times. The genes are TRBV20-1 and TRBJ2-5, with 8 bases matching TRBD2. J was trimmed by 4 bases and V by 6 bases; bases with no gene match: 10. The CDR3 spans 14 residues. From germline, CDR1 is DFQATT and CDR2 SNEGSKA (reference sequence). As DNA, the CDR3 is TGCAGTGCACGCCGGGGGGGAAGGGGAGAGACCCAGTACTTC. Its protein is CSARRGGRGETQYF.

V and J are TRBV12-3 or TRBV12-4 and TRBJ2-3; possibly TRBD1 or TRBD2 for D (5 bases each). V was shortened by 6 bases and J by 4 bases, with 17 bases between the two germline ends. The CDR3 sequence is 15 residues long. The CDR3 sequence is CASRPRDLWADTQYF. The CDR3 DNA follows: TGTGCCAGCAGGCCACGGGACCTCTGGGCAGATACGCAGTATTTT.

This clonotype was counted at least ten times. The rearrangement joins TRBV7-2 to TRBJ2-3; 7 nucleotides align to TRBD1. V lost 5 bases, J lost 4 bases, and 9 bases stayed unmatched. CDR3 length equals 15 residues. Per the germline V gene, CDR1 is SGHTA and CDR2 is FQGNSA. The CDR3 DNA is TGTGCCAGCAGCCCCAACAGGGGCCCCCCAGATACGCAGTATTTT. Translated, it gives CASSPNRGPPDTQYF.

The chain links TRBV5-1 to TRBJ1-6, with a possible D match to TRBD1 (5 bases). The CDR3 loop spans 15 amino acids. The germline V gene has CDR1 SGHRS and CDR2 YFSETQ. The ends were cut back, 0 bases at V and 10 bases at J, with 14 bases in the middle. CDR3 DNA: TGCGCCAGCAGCTTGGCCCGGGGAGGACAATCACCCCTCCACTTT. Protein sequence: CASSLARGGQSPLHF.

This clonotype was seen a few times. The chain joins TRBV9 to TRBJ1-4; D is perhaps TRBD1 (6 bases). CDR3 length: 18 residues. Per germline, CDR1 SGDLS and CDR2 YYNGEE. V lost 4 bases and J 7 bases, leaving 26 bases between the germline ends. CDR3 nucleotides: TGTGCCAGCAGCTCTCGTTATGAAGGAACAGGGCTAGGTGAAAAACTGTTTTTT. This sequence encodes CASSSRYEGTGLGEKLFF.

The V call is TRBV25-1, the J call TRBJ2-3, with TRBD2 matching 9 bases. The CDR3 is 15 residues long. CDR1 is MGHDK and CDR2 is SYGVNS in the germline V gene. With V trimmed by 3 bases and J by 4 bases, 5 bases remained unmatched. The chain's CDR3 is CASSDSGGPSDTQYF. The CDR3 region has the DNA TGTGCCAGCAGTGACAGCGGGGGGCCCTCAGATACGCAGTATTTT. Looking up the rest from reference TRBV25-1 and TRBJ2-3 gives the full variable domain: EADIYQTPRYLVIGTGKKITLECSQTMGHDKMYWYQQDPGMELHLIHYSYGVNSTEKGDLSSESTVSRIRTEHFPLTLESARPSHTSQYLCASSDSGGPSDTQYFGPGTRLTVL.

This clonotype was recorded only once. The chain links TRBV6-2 or TRBV6-3 to TRBJ2-3; D tentatively fits TRBD1 or TRBD2 (5 bases each). The CDR3 runs to 16 residues. Germline values: CDR1 MNHEY, CDR2 SVGEGT. Deletions cut 5 bases from V and 1 base from J, with 16 bases between. The CDR3 nucleotides are TGTGCCAGCAGTGACCCCGGCCAGGGACGCACAGATACGCAGTATTTT. Translating it yields CASSDPGQGRTDTQYF.

This clonotype has only a few counts. The chain employs TRBV6-5 and TRBJ1-5; 9 bases align to TRBD1. With 7 bases clipped from V and 8 bases from J, the junction kept 3 bases outside the gene matches. The CDR3 consists of 12 residues. Germline V lookup: CDR1 MNHEY, CDR2 SVGAGI. CDR3 nucleotides: TGTGCCAGCACCACAGGGGGCGAGCCCCAGCATTTT. Its protein is CASTTGGEPQHF.

This clonotype showed up just a few times. V is TRBV5-1 and J is TRBJ2-7; D call uncertain. This CDR3 comprises 13 residues. Germline-derived CDR1 and CDR2 are SGHRS and YFSETQ. V lost 5 bases, J lost 0 bases, and 9 bases lay in between. The DNA for the CDR3 is TGCGCCAGCAGGATAGGGTCCTCCTACGAGCAGTACTTC. It specifies CASRIGSSYEQYF.